These 21 T cell receptor beta chains were all obtained from the same sample, sequenced in a study of technical replicates of blood from a few donors. Sequenced by immunoSEQ multiplex PCR; TCRdb stores in-frame clones only, minus some. The sample consists of tens of thousands of clones, roughly 94% of them appearing once. The source material was T cells isolated from PBMCs. The receptors derive from a human donor in good health.

The J gene is TRBJ1-2, the V gene TRBV6-1, with D tentatively TRBD1 (5 bases). This CDR3 is 12 amino acids long. V dropped 6 bases and J dropped 4 bases, with 9 bases sitting between them. CDR1 and CDR2 from the germline V gene are MNHNS and SASEGT. The CDR3 protein is CASSSGGYGYTF. The CDR3, as DNA: TGTGCCAGCAGCTCCGGGGGCTATGGCTACACCTTC.

The chain is built from TRBV4-1 and TRBJ2-5, with a tentative D call TRBD2 (5 bases). Looked up from germline, CDR1 is MGHRA and CDR2 is YSYEKL. Deletions cut 5 bases from V and 2 bases from J, with 9 bases between. CDR3 length: 13 residues. CDR3: CASSGLFQETQYF. The CDR3 DNA sequence: TGCGCCAGCAGCGGACTCTTTCAAGAGACCCAGTACTTC.

This chain links TRBV5-1 with TRBJ1-2; D might be TRBD1 (5 bases). Trimming pared 6 bases from V and 8 bases from J, leaving 23 bases between. Germline assignment: CDR1 SGHRS and CDR2 YFSETQ. The CDR3 sequence is 15 residues long. Written as DNA, the CDR3 is TGCGCCAGCAAGGGTCTTCCAGGACACCTTTTAGGCTACACCTTC. It specifies CASKGLPGHLLGYTF.

The V call is TRBV12-5, the J call TRBJ2-1; the D gene is possibly TRBD1 (5 bases). Germline CDR1 and CDR2: LGHNT and FRNRAP. Trimming cost V 4 bases and J 10 bases, with 11 bases left between them. There are 12 residues in the CDR3. CDR3 in amino acids: CASGYSTGEQFF. CDR3 DNA sequence: TGTGCTAGTGGTTACTCCACAGGAGAGCAGTTCTTC. Together with reference TRBV12-5 and TRBJ2-1, the CDR3 gives the full variable domain: DARVTQTPRHKVTEMGQEVTMRCQPILGHNTVFWYRQTMMQGLELLAYFRNRAPLDDSGMPKDRFSAEMPDATLATLKIQPSEPRDSAVYFCASGYSTGEQFFGPGTRLTVL.

The chain carries TRBV11-2 and TRBJ2-7; 7 positions match TRBD1. Trimming removed 5 bases from V and 2 bases from J; junction bases left unmatched: 9. The germline V gene has CDR1 SGHAT and CDR2 FQNNGV. The CDR3 runs 15 residues. This CDR3 is CASSAGNRGPYEQYF. In nucleotides, the CDR3 is TGTGCCAGCAGCGCCGGGAACAGGGGCCCCTACGAGCAGTACTTC.

CDR3 in amino acids: CASKVSQTGNNEQFF. DNA for the CDR3: TGTGCCAGTAAGGTTTCCCAAACCGGGAACAATGAGCAGTTCTTC. The genes are TRBV7-2 and TRBJ2-1; D is perhaps TRBD2 (5 bases). V was pared by 9 bases and J by 5 bases, with 20 bases between. The CDR3 totals 15 residues. Germline loops: CDR1 SGHTA, CDR2 FQGNSA.

The J gene is TRBJ2-7, the V gene TRBV27; maybe TRBD2 (6 bases). This CDR3 spans 16 amino acids. Trimming pared 5 bases from V and 0 bases from J, leaving 17 bases between. The germline V gene encodes CDR1 MNHEY and CDR2 SMNVEV (reference sequence). The DNA for the CDR3 is TGTGCCAGCAGTCCCGATGCGAGGCGGGACTCCTACGAGCAGTACTTC. This sequence encodes CASSPDARRDSYEQYF.

This chain uses TRBV11-3 with TRBJ1-6; D gene ambiguous. CDR1 is SGHNT, CDR2 YENEEA, per germline. There are 17 residues in the CDR3. V was shortened by 2 bases and J by 8 bases, with 19 bases between the two germline ends. Here the CDR3 reads CASSLTIPWEVDSPLHF. Here the CDR3 DNA reads TGTGCCAGCAGCTTAACGATCCCGTGGGAGGTGGATTCACCCCTCCACTTT.

The V call is TRBV28, the J call TRBJ1-5, with TRBD1 as a possible D gene (5 bases). Germline V gives CDR1 MDHEN, CDR2 SYDVKM. The length of the CDR3 is 14 residues. With 10 bases removed from V and 5 bases from J, the gap between germline ends came to 18 bases. The CDR3: CAIQSPQGYQPQHF. The CDR3 DNA reads TGTGCCATCCAATCTCCTCAGGGTTATCAGCCCCAGCATTTT.

This rearrangement joins TRBV5-1 to TRBJ1-3; D is unclear. Germline values: CDR1 SGHRS, CDR2 YFSETQ. This CDR3 is 14 amino acids long. The V end was cut by 1 base, the J end by 4 bases, with 9 bases between. The CDR3, as DNA: TGCGCCAGCAGCTTGACGGGAGCGGGAAACACCATATATTTT. Its translation: CASSLTGAGNTIYF.

This clone was detected once. This chain links TRBV6-1 with TRBJ1-4; TRBD1 agrees at 8 bases. Germline trimming cut 4 bases from V and 8 bases from J; bases unmatched to any gene: 3. This CDR3 comprises 13 residues. Germline CDR1 MNHNS, CDR2 SASEGT. The CDR3 nucleotides read TGTGCCAGCAGTGTCAGGGGGCGGGAAAAACTGTTTTTT. Translating gives CASSVRGREKLFF.

The V and J genes are TRBV7-9 and TRBJ1-3, with TRBD1 identical over 8 bases. V dropped 6 bases and J dropped 0; count of bases not matched to a gene: 4. The CDR3 is 15 residues long. The V gene's germline CDR1 is SEHNR and CDR2 FQNEAQ (reference sequence). CDR3 nucleotide sequence: TGTGCCAGCAGTTGGGACAGGCGCTCTGGAAACACCATATATTTT. This sequence encodes CASSWDRRSGNTIYF.

This clone was seen once. The chain joins TRBV6-5 to TRBJ2-5; a weak D match, TRBD2 (6 bases). The CDR3 has 14 amino acids. V was trimmed by 5 bases and J by 1 base, leaving 11 bases between them. Germline values: CDR1 MNHEY, CDR2 SVGAGI. The CDR3 bases are TGTGCCAGCAGTGAAGAGGGACTCCAAGAGACCCAGTACTTC. Amino acids: CASSEEGLQETQYF.

This chain uses TRBV13 with TRBJ2-2, with no clear D. V lost 8 bases and J lost 3, with 10 bases in between. This CDR3 is 13 amino acids long. The germline V gene encodes CDR1 PRHDT and CDR2 FYEKMQ (reference sequence). CDR3 nucleotides: TGTGCCAGCTGCGTAAGCGACACCGGGGAGCTGTTTTTT. This gives the protein CASCVSDTGELFF.

V usage is TRBV6-5 and J usage is TRBJ2-7; 10 bases fit TRBD2. The trim removed 9 bases at V and 3 bases at J, leaving 5 bases unmatched. This CDR3 has 13 amino acids. Looked up from germline, CDR1 is MNHEY and CDR2 is SVGAGI. CDR3 amino acids: CASRTSGYYEQYF. As DNA, the CDR3 is TGTGCCAGTCGGACTAGCGGTTACTACGAGCAGTACTTC.

This chain joins TRBV19 and TRBJ2-1; perhaps TRBD2 as D (5 bases). V dropped 0 bases and J dropped 10 bases, with 13 bases sitting between them. The germline gives CDR1 LNHDA, CDR2 SQIVND (reference sequence). CDR3 length equals 14 residues. The CDR3 bases are TGTGCCAGTAGTATAGATAGCGCCCTTGGAGAGCAGTTCTTC. Its translation is CASSIDSALGEQFF.

This clone occurred once. The J gene is TRBJ2-5, the V gene TRBV5-4; no reliable D call. CDR1 and CDR2 (germline): SGHNT, YYREEE (reference sequence). CDR3 size: 15 residues. V lost 3 bases, J lost 4 bases, and 16 bases lay in between. CDR3 amino acids: CASSSISRIAETQYF. CDR3 nucleotide sequence: TGTGCCAGCAGCTCGATTTCTAGAATCGCAGAGACCCAGTACTTC.

The chain has TRBV5-4 and TRBJ2-7; 7 bases align to TRBD2. The germline CDR1 and CDR2 sequences are SGHNT and YYREEE (reference sequence). The CDR3 runs 15 residues. The ends lost 0 bases at V and 0 bases at J; junction bases unmatched: 3. The CDR3 region is CASSLGLAPSYEQYF. The CDR3 DNA reads TGTGCCAGCAGCTTGGGACTAGCCCCCTCCTACGAGCAGTACTTC.

The chain is built from TRBV6-1 and TRBJ2-5, with 9 bases aligning to TRBD1. The CDR3 is 15 amino acids. Losses at the gene ends were 1 base for V and 4 bases for J; bases not matched to a gene: 4. CDR1 is MNHNS, CDR2 SASEGT, per germline. The CDR3 here is CASSEGDRVPETQYF. The CDR3 nucleotides are TGTGCCAGCAGTGAAGGGGACAGGGTCCCAGAGACCCAGTACTTC.

This chain connects TRBV6-5 to TRBJ2-1; TRBD2 matches at 10 bases. This CDR3 has 16 amino acids. Germline V CDR1 and CDR2: MNHEY, SVGAGI. J was trimmed by 6 bases and V by 0 bases; bases with no gene match: 5. CDR3 sequence: CASSYSNLAGANEQFF. Here the CDR3 DNA reads TGTGCCAGCAGTTACTCTAACCTAGCGGGAGCCAATGAGCAGTTCTTC.

In this sample, this clone turned up once. The chain links TRBV14 to TRBJ1-1, with TRBD1 matching over 7 bases. The germline V gene encodes CDR1 SGHDN and CDR2 FVKESK. The CDR3 is made up of 19 amino acids. Trimming took 1 base from V and 1 from J; bases not matched to a gene: 15. This CDR3 is CASSQGSFLRQGWNTEAFF. The CDR3, as DNA: TGTGCCAGCAGCCAAGGGTCGTTTTTACGACAGGGATGGAACACTGAAGCTTTCTTT.